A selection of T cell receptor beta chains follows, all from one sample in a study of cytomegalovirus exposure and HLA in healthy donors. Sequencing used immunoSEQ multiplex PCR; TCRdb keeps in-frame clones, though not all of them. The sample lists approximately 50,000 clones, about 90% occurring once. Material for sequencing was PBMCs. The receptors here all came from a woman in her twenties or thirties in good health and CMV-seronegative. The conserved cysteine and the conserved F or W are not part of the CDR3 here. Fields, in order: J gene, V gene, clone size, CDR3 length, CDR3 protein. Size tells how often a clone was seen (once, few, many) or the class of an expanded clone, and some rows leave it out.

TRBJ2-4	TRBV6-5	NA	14	ASSYRSAGAKNIQY
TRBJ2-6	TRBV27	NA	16	ASSYKQLPNSGANVLT
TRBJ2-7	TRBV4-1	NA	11	ASSQDWGGGQY
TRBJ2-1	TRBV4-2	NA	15	ASSPSTLAVPYNEQF
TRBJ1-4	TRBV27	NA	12	ATSSGGINEKLF
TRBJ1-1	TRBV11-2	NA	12	ASSFQAGSTEAF
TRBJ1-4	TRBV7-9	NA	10	ASTILEGKLF
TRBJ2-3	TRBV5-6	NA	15	ASTLPGTSGSSDTQY
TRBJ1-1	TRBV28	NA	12	ASSLLGGNTEAF
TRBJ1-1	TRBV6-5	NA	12	ASILTGLYTEAF
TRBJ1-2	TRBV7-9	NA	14	ASSSQTGQGGNGYT
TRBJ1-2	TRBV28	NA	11	ASTDVTGTGYT
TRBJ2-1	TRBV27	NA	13	ASGLGGQGMNEQF
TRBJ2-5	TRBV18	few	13	ASSPGAGLGETQY
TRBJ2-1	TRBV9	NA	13	ASSVMGLAGGEQF
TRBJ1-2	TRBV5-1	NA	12	ASSQTGANYGYT
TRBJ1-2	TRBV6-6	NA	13	ASTNGDSALYGYT
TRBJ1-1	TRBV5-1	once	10	ASSLSGTEAF
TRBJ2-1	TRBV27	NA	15	ASSTGGGFKGYNEQF
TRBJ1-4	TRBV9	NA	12	ASSARTVPEKLF
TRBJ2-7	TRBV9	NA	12	ASSATGGSYEQY
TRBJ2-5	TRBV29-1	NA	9	SVISGETQY
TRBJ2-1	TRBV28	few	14	ASSFLVTGTYNEQF
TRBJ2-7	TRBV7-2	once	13	ASSGLTSGIYEQY
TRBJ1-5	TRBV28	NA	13	ASTLQGAGNQPQH
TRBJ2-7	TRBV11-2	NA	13	ASSFRDRGGDEQY
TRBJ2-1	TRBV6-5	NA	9	ASGGPNEQF
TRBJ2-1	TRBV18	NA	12	ASSPGLTGDEQF
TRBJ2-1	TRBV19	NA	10	ASSITGGPQF
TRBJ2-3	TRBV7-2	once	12	ASSSNHLWDTQY
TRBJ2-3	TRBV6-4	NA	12	ASRGQGLTDTQY
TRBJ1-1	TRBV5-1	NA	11	ASSPGTGAEAF
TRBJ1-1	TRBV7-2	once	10	ASSLTRTEAF
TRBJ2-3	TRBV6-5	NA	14	ASSYGSPKGGDTQY
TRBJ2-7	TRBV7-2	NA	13	ASSFDDRQGLEQY
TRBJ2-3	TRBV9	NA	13	ASSIRDTSTDTQY
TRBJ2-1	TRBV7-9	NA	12	ASGLAPTYNEQF
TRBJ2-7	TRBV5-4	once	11	ASSLDGAYEQY
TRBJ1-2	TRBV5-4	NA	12	ASSLGNSNYGYT
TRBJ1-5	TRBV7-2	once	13	ASSLGRQGRQPQH
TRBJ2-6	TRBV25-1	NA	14	ARTDRADSGANVLT
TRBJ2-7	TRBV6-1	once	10	AGGRLSYEQY
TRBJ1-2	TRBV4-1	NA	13	ASSQEAGEDYGYT